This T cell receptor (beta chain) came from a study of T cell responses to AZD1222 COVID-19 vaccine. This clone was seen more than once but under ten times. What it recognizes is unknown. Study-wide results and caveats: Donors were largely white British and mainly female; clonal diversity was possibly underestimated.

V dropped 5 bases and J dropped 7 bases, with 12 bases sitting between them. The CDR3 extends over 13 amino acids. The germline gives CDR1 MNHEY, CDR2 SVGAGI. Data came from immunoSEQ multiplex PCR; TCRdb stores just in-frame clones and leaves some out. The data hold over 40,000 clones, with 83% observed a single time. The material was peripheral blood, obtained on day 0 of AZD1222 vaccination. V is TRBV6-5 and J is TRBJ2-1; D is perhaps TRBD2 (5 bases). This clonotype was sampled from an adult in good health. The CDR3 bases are TGTGCCAGCAGTCTTTCTAGCAGTAATGAGCAGTTCTTC. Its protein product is CASSLSSSNEQFF.